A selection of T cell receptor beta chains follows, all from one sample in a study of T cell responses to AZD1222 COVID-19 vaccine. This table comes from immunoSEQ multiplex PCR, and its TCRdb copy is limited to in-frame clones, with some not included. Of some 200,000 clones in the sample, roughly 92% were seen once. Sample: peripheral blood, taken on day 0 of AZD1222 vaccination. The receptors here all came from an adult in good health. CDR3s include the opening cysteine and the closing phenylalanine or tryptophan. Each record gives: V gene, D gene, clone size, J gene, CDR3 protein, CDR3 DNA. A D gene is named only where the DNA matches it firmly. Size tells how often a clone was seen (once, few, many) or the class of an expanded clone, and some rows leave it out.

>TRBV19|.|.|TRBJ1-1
CASSPLTRTEAFF
TGTGCCAGTAGTCCCCTGACGAGGACTGAAGCTTTCTTT
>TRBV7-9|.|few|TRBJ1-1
CASSLGHTNTEAFF
TGTGCCAGCAGCTTGGGACACACGAACACTGAAGCTTTCTTT
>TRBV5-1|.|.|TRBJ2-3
CASSSPSNTDTQYF
TGCGCCAGCAGCTCGCCTAGTAATACAGATACGCAGTATTTT
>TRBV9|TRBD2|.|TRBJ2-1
CASSPRTSGGAAGEQFF
TGTGCCAGCAGCCCCCGGACTAGCGGGGGGGCAGCGGGTGAGCAGTTCTTC
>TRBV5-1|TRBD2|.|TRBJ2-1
CASSLDPSGNNEQFF
TGCGCCAGCAGTCTGGACCCTAGCGGTAACAATGAGCAGTTCTTC
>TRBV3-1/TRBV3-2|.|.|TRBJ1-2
CASSHRSYGYTF
TGTGCCAGCAGCCACCGGAGCTATGGCTACACCTTC
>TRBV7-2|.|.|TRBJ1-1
CASSLGVAEAFF
TGTGCCAGCAGCTTAGGAGTTGCTGAAGCTTTCTTT
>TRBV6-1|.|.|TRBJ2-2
CASSELGVVDTGELFF
TGTGCCAGCAGTGAATTGGGGGTCGTGGACACCGGGGAGCTGTTTTTT
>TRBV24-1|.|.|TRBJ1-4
CATSDTYDRDGHEKLFF
TGTGCCACCAGTGATACGTACGATCGGGACGGGCATGAAAAACTGTTTTTT
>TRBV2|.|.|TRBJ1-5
CASKISGYSNQPQHF
TGTGCCAGCAAGATATCGGGTTATAGCAATCAGCCCCAGCATTTT
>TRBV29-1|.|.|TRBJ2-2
CSVGKGAGELFF
TGCAGCGTTGGGAAGGGGGCCGGGGAGCTGTTTTTT
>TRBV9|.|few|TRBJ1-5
CASSAGAGVGSNQPQHF
TGTGCCAGCAGCGCTGGTGCCGGGGTTGGAAGCAATCAGCCCCAGCATTTT
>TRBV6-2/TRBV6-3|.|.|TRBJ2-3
CASSYSPSSTDTQYF
TGTGCCAGCAGTTACTCGCCCTCTTCCACAGATACGCAGTATTTT
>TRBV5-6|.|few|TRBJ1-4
CASSSHMTGEKLFF
TGTGCCAGCAGCTCCCATATGACGGGTGAAAAACTGTTTTTT
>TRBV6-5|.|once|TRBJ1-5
CASSSAGNQPQHF
TGTGCCAGCAGTTCCGCAGGCAATCAGCCCCAGCATTTT
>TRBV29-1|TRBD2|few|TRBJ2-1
CSVVSGGSEQFF
TGCAGCGTTGTTAGCGGGGGGTCTGAGCAGTTCTTC
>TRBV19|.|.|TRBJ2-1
CASSGGLNEQFF
TGTGCCAGTAGCGGGGGACTCAATGAGCAGTTCTTC
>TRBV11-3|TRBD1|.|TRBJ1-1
CASSRGTGVNTEAFF
TGTGCCAGCAGCCGAGGGACAGGGGTGAACACTGAAGCTTTCTTT
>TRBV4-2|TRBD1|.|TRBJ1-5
CASSPGEGTGLNQPQHF
TGTGCCAGCAGCCCCGGGGAGGGGACAGGCTTGAATCAGCCCCAGCATTTT
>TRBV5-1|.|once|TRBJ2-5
CASSLEPQGQETQYF
TGCGCCAGCAGCTTGGAGCCCCAGGGGCAAGAGACCCAGTACTTC
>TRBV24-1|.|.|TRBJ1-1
CATSDLWGEAFF
TGTGCCACCAGTGATTTGTGGGGTGAAGCTTTCTTT
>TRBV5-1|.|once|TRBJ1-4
CASSLAGMGANEKLFF
TGCGCCAGCAGCTTGGCCGGTATGGGAGCTAATGAAAAACTGTTTTTT
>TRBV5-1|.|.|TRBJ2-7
CASSLALGGYEQYF
TGCGCCAGCAGCTTGGCCTTGGGCGGATACGAGCAGTACTTC
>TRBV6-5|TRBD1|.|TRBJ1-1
CASRTGPNTEAFF
TGTGCCAGCAGGACAGGGCCCAACACTGAAGCTTTCTTT
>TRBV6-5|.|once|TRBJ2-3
CASSYSSQPGTDTQYF
TGTGCCAGCAGTTACTCGAGTCAGCCTGGGACAGATACGCAGTATTTT
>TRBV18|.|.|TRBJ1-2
CASSRELGADGYTF
TGTGCCAGCTCGAGGGAGCTGGGCGCCGATGGCTACACCTTC
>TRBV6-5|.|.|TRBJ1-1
CALRRNTEAFF
TGTGCCCTGCGTAGGAACACTGAAGCTTTCTTT
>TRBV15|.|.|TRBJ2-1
CATSREWGWVSYNEQFF
TGTGCCACCAGCAGAGAGTGGGGGTGGGTCTCCTACAATGAGCAGTTCTTC
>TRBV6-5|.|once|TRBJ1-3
CASSYSMTGNTIYF
TGTGCCAGCAGTTACTCCATGACAGGAAACACCATATATTTT
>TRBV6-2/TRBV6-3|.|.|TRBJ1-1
CASSPGTTGTEAFF
TGTGCCAGCAGTCCAGGGACCACGGGCACTGAAGCTTTCTTT
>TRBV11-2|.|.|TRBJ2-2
CASSSTAANTGELFF
TGTGCCAGCAGCTCGACAGCAGCGAACACCGGGGAGCTGTTTTTT
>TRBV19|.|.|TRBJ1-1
CASSIGGGRTEAFF
TGTGCCAGTAGTATAGGGGGCGGGAGGACTGAAGCTTTCTTT
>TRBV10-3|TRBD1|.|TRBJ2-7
CAISPGQGQYEQYF
TGTGCCATCAGTCCGGGACAGGGACAGTACGAGCAGTACTTC
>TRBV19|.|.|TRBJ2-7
CASRRQGASGDSYEQYF
TGTGCCAGCCGCCGACAGGGCGCTAGCGGTGACTCCTACGAGCAGTACTTC
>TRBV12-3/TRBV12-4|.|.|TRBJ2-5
CASSSSQETQYF
TGTGCCAGCAGTTCTAGCCAAGAGACCCAGTACTTC
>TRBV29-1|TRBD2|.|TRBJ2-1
CSVSSGTYNEQFF
TGCAGCGTTTCTAGCGGGACTTACAATGAGCAGTTCTTC
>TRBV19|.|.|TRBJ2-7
CAASMGGPRRDEQYF
TGTGCCGCCAGTATGGGAGGCCCACGACGGGACGAGCAGTACTTC
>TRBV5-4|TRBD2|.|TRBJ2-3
CASSSSGVTDTQYF
TGTGCCAGCAGCAGCAGCGGGGTCACAGATACGCAGTATTTT
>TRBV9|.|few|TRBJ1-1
CASSPAPGNTEAFF
TGTGCCAGCAGCCCCGCCCCGGGAAACACTGAAGCTTTCTTT
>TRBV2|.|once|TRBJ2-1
CASSEDRAAPPEQFF
TGTGCCAGCTCGGAGGATCGAGCGGCGCCCCCGGAGCAGTTCTTC
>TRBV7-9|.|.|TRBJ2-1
CASSSRTGNTYNEQFF
TGTGCCAGCAGCTCGCGAACAGGGAATACCTACAATGAGCAGTTCTTC
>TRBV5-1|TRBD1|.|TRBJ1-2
CASSLGGGQANYGYTF
TGCGCCAGCAGCTTGGGAGGGGGACAGGCTAACTATGGCTACACCTTC
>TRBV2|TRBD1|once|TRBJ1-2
CASRGQVFYGGTF
TGTGCCAGCAGGGGACAGGTGTTCTATGGGGGCACCTTC
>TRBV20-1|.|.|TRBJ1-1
CSASSPNTEAFF
TGCAGTGCTAGTAGCCCGAACACTGAAGCTTTCTTT
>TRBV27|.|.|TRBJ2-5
CASFWIWETQYF
TGTGCCAGCTTCTGGATATGGGAGACCCAGTACTTC
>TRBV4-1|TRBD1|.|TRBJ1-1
CASSRLAGTANTEAFF
TGCGCCAGCAGCCGCCTGGCCGGGACAGCGAACACTGAAGCTTTCTTT
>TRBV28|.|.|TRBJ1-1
CASSLAGVGNTEAFF
TGTGCCAGCAGCCTGGCGGGGGTAGGTAACACTGAAGCTTTCTTT
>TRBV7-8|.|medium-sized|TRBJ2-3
CAAGWGAGDTQYF
TGTGCCGCCGGATGGGGGGCCGGAGATACGCAGTATTTT
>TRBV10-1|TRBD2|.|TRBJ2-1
CASSGATSGHNEQFF
TGCGCCAGCAGTGGCGCGACTAGCGGCCACAATGAGCAGTTCTTC